This is a list of T cell receptor beta chains from one sample in a study of blood T cell repertoires in COVID-19. The data were produced by immunoSEQ multiplex PCR, yet TCRdb's version contains in-frame clones alone and is incomplete. The sample contains 200,000 to 300,000 clones, roughly 87% of which appear only once. Sequencing was carried out using peripheral blood. These receptor sequences come from a man in his 60s who had recovered from COVID-19. CDR3s include the opening cysteine and the closing phenylalanine or tryptophan. The order of the fields is clone size, D gene, J gene, V gene, CDR3 protein, CDR3 DNA. The D gene is left open where the match is weak. Expanded clones get a size class; other rows say once, few or many, or leave the size out.

clone size: .; D gene: TRBD2; J gene: TRBJ2-7; V gene: TRBV5-1; CDR3 protein: CASSGGLAVTTYEQYF; CDR3 DNA: TGCGCCAGCAGCGGCGGACTAGCGGTAACCACCTACGAGCAGTACTTC
clone size: .; D gene: .; J gene: TRBJ1-6; V gene: TRBV6-5; CDR3 protein: CASSLVAGGSPLHF; CDR3 DNA: TGTGCCAGCAGCCTTGTGGCGGGGGGTTCACCCCTCCACTTT
clone size: once; D gene: .; J gene: TRBJ2-7; V gene: TRBV18; CDR3 protein: CASSPSVYEQYF; CDR3 DNA: TGTGCCAGCTCACCATCCGTCTACGAGCAGTACTTC
clone size: .; D gene: TRBD1; J gene: TRBJ1-2; V gene: TRBV9; CDR3 protein: CASSLDRVGYGYTF; CDR3 DNA: TGTGCCAGCAGCTTGGACAGGGTAGGATATGGCTACACCTTC
clone size: .; D gene: TRBD2; J gene: TRBJ2-3; V gene: TRBV7-2; CDR3 protein: CASSPIAGGSTDTQYF; CDR3 DNA: TGTGCCAGCAGCCCCATAGCGGGGGGAAGCACAGATACGCAGTATTTT
clone size: .; D gene: TRBD1; J gene: TRBJ1-3; V gene: TRBV24-1; CDR3 protein: CATSDSGQGAWNTIYF; CDR3 DNA: TGTGCCACCAGTGATTCTGGACAGGGGGCTTGGAACACCATATATTTT
clone size: .; D gene: .; J gene: TRBJ2-3; V gene: TRBV5-1; CDR3 protein: CASSKVRSATNTDTQYF; CDR3 DNA: TGCGCCAGCAGCAAAGTGAGGTCGGCAACGAACACAGATACGCAGTATTTT
clone size: .; D gene: TRBD1; J gene: TRBJ1-1; V gene: TRBV3-1/TRBV3-2; CDR3 protein: CATTTGMRFTEAFF; CDR3 DNA: TGTGCCACTACGACAGGGATGAGGTTCACTGAAGCTTTCTTT
clone size: .; D gene: .; J gene: TRBJ1-1; V gene: TRBV3-1/TRBV3-2; CDR3 protein: CASSQSGTEAFF; CDR3 DNA: TGTGCCAGCAGCCAATCGGGGACAGAAGCTTTCTTT
clone size: .; D gene: .; J gene: TRBJ1-5; V gene: TRBV5-5; CDR3 protein: CASSLAGSNQPQHF; CDR3 DNA: TGTGCCAGCAGCTTGGCGGGGAGCAATCAGCCCCAGCATTTT
clone size: once; D gene: TRBD1; J gene: TRBJ1-2; V gene: TRBV7-6; CDR3 protein: CASSRGQGKYGYTF; CDR3 DNA: TGTGCCAGCAGCAGGGGACAGGGGAAGTATGGCTACACCTTC
clone size: .; D gene: .; J gene: TRBJ2-7; V gene: TRBV3-1/TRBV3-2; CDR3 protein: CASSQAPISHEQYF; CDR3 DNA: TGTGCCAGCAGCCAAGCCCCCATTAGTCACGAGCAGTACTTC
clone size: .; D gene: .; J gene: TRBJ2-6; V gene: TRBV19; CDR3 protein: CASSMLQGQTNVLTF; CDR3 DNA: TGTGCCAGTAGTATGTTACAGGGTCAGACCAACGTCCTGACTTTC
clone size: .; D gene: TRBD1; J gene: TRBJ2-1; V gene: TRBV10-3; CDR3 protein: CAIRGQGAHEQFF; CDR3 DNA: TGTGCCATCAGGGGACAGGGGGCCCATGAGCAGTTCTTC
clone size: few; D gene: TRBD1; J gene: TRBJ1-1; V gene: TRBV6-5; CDR3 protein: CASSRDSEAFF; CDR3 DNA: TGTGCCAGCTCCCGGGACAGTGAAGCTTTCTTT
clone size: .; D gene: TRBD1; J gene: TRBJ2-2; V gene: TRBV4-1; CDR3 protein: CASSQARTGRGGELFF; CDR3 DNA: TGCGCCAGCAGCCAAGCCCGGACAGGGAGAGGCGGGGAGCTGTTTTTT
clone size: .; D gene: .; J gene: TRBJ2-2; V gene: TRBV5-1; CDR3 protein: CASSLAEDSYTGELFF; CDR3 DNA: TGCGCCAGCAGCTTGGCCGAGGACAGTTACACCGGGGAGCTGTTTTTT
clone size: .; D gene: .; J gene: TRBJ1-2; V gene: TRBV7-9; CDR3 protein: CASSNQGGEKRGYTF; CDR3 DNA: TGTGCCAGCAGCAATCAAGGAGGAGAGAAGCGCGGCTACACCTTC
clone size: .; D gene: .; J gene: TRBJ1-1; V gene: TRBV2; CDR3 protein: CASSERVRAEAFF; CDR3 DNA: TGTGCCAGCAGTGAGCGGGTTAGGGCTGAAGCTTTCTTT
clone size: .; D gene: .; J gene: TRBJ2-1; V gene: TRBV2; CDR3 protein: CASSGRGNEQFF; CDR3 DNA: TGTGCCAGCAGTGGACGGGGCAATGAGCAGTTCTTC
clone size: .; D gene: TRBD1; J gene: TRBJ2-7; V gene: TRBV9; CDR3 protein: CASSRGDRSSYEQYF; CDR3 DNA: TGTGCCAGCAGCAGGGGGGACAGGAGCTCCTACGAGCAGTACTTC
clone size: .; D gene: .; J gene: TRBJ2-5; V gene: TRBV4-2; CDR3 protein: CASSVSTPASGETQYF; CDR3 DNA: TGTGCCAGCAGTGTTAGTACCCCCGCCTCAGGGGAGACCCAGTACTTC
clone size: few; D gene: .; J gene: TRBJ2-6; V gene: TRBV24-1; CDR3 protein: CATSDLAGGSSGANVLTF; CDR3 DNA: TGTGCCACCAGTGATTTGGCAGGGGGGAGCTCTGGGGCCAACGTCCTGACTTTC
clone size: once; D gene: .; J gene: TRBJ2-1; V gene: TRBV5-1; CDR3 protein: CASSSRYPGENEQFF; CDR3 DNA: TGCGCCAGCAGCTCTCGATACCCGGGGGAGAATGAGCAGTTCTTC
clone size: .; D gene: TRBD2; J gene: TRBJ2-1; V gene: TRBV28; CDR3 protein: CASSFSGGLGNEQFF; CDR3 DNA: TGTGCCAGCAGTTTTAGCGGGGGGCTAGGTAATGAGCAGTTCTTC
clone size: .; D gene: TRBD1; J gene: TRBJ1-1; V gene: TRBV7-9; CDR3 protein: CASSSIPQGMAFF; CDR3 DNA: TGTGCCAGCAGCTCCATTCCACAGGGGATGGCTTTCTTT
clone size: once; D gene: .; J gene: TRBJ2-1; V gene: TRBV5-6; CDR3 protein: CASTEGVSEQFF; CDR3 DNA: TGTGCCAGCACAGAAGGGGTGAGTGAGCAGTTCTTC
clone size: .; D gene: .; J gene: TRBJ2-1; V gene: TRBV27; CDR3 protein: CASSFDRSSYNEQFF; CDR3 DNA: TGTGCCAGCAGTTTCGACAGGAGCTCCTACAATGAGCAGTTCTTC
clone size: .; D gene: TRBD2; J gene: TRBJ2-3; V gene: TRBV5-4; CDR3 protein: CASSLAGLGIDTQYF; CDR3 DNA: TGTGCCAGCAGCTTGGCGGGACTAGGAATAGATACGCAGTATTTT
clone size: .; D gene: TRBD1; J gene: TRBJ1-3; V gene: TRBV11-2; CDR3 protein: CASSLMGTVDTIYF; CDR3 DNA: TGTGCCAGCAGCCTAATGGGGACAGTCGACACCATATATTTT
clone size: .; D gene: .; J gene: TRBJ1-1; V gene: TRBV6-5; CDR3 protein: CASRGDEAFF; CDR3 DNA: TGTGCCAGCAGGGGAGATGAAGCTTTCTTT
clone size: .; D gene: .; J gene: TRBJ1-5; V gene: TRBV10-1; CDR3 protein: CASSEPDSRFNQPQHF; CDR3 DNA: TGCGCCAGCAGTGAGCCGGACAGTAGGTTTAATCAGCCCCAGCATTTT
clone size: .; D gene: .; J gene: TRBJ1-5; V gene: TRBV4-2; CDR3 protein: CASSQELRGEPQHF; CDR3 DNA: TGTGCCAGCAGCCAAGAATTACGGGGGGAGCCCCAGCATTTT
clone size: .; D gene: .; J gene: TRBJ1-4; V gene: TRBV15; CDR3 protein: CATSREGGDEKLFF; CDR3 DNA: TGTGCCACCAGCAGAGAGGGGGGGGATGAAAAACTGTTTTTT
clone size: .; D gene: .; J gene: TRBJ2-5; V gene: TRBV11-3; CDR3 protein: CASSLSDSRQETQYF; CDR3 DNA: TGTGCCAGCAGCTTGTCCGACAGCCGCCAAGAGACCCAGTACTTC
clone size: .; D gene: .; J gene: TRBJ1-2; V gene: TRBV25-1; CDR3 protein: CASGLGRRILGYTF; CDR3 DNA: TGTGCCAGCGGATTGGGCCGGAGGATTTTAGGCTACACCTTC
clone size: .; D gene: .; J gene: TRBJ1-5; V gene: TRBV29-1; CDR3 protein: CSVVLAENQPQHF; CDR3 DNA: TGCAGCGTTGTATTGGCAGAAAATCAGCCCCAGCATTTT
clone size: .; D gene: .; J gene: TRBJ2-2; V gene: TRBV12-3/TRBV12-4; CDR3 protein: CASSRQGTGELFF; CDR3 DNA: TGTGCCAGCAGTAGGCAGGGTACCGGGGAGCTGTTTTTT
clone size: once; D gene: .; J gene: TRBJ1-4; V gene: TRBV20-1; CDR3 protein: CSANHYEKLFF; CDR3 DNA: TGCAGTGCAAATCACTATGAAAAACTGTTTTTT
clone size: .; D gene: TRBD2; J gene: TRBJ2-3; V gene: TRBV5-6; CDR3 protein: CASGRLAGGDTDTQYF; CDR3 DNA: TGTGCCAGCGGACGTTTAGCGGGGGGGGACACAGATACGCAGTATTTT
clone size: .; D gene: .; J gene: TRBJ1-1; V gene: TRBV19; CDR3 protein: CASSISSSEAFF; CDR3 DNA: TGTGCCAGTAGTATATCCTCTTCTGAAGCTTTCTTT
clone size: .; D gene: .; J gene: TRBJ2-3; V gene: TRBV19; CDR3 protein: CASRTRLIGDTQYF; CDR3 DNA: TGTGCCAGTAGAACAAGGCTCATCGGGGATACGCAGTATTTT
clone size: .; D gene: TRBD1; J gene: TRBJ1-2; V gene: TRBV12-3/TRBV12-4; CDR3 protein: CATVGGYYGYTF; CDR3 DNA: TGTGCCACCGTAGGGGGCTACTATGGCTACACCTTC
clone size: once; D gene: TRBD1; J gene: TRBJ2-2; V gene: TRBV6-6; CDR3 protein: CASSLSGQGAGELFF; CDR3 DNA: TGTGCCAGCAGCCTCTCCGGACAGGGGGCCGGGGAGCTGTTTTTT
clone size: .; D gene: TRBD2; J gene: TRBJ2-7; V gene: TRBV10-3; CDR3 protein: CAISGTSGGLTYEQYF; CDR3 DNA: TGTGCCATCAGTGGGACTAGCGGGGGGCTTACCTACGAGCAGTACTTC
clone size: .; D gene: .; J gene: TRBJ1-4; V gene: TRBV6-5; CDR3 protein: CASSYDPFSEDEKLFF; CDR3 DNA: TGTGCCAGCAGTTACGACCCCTTCTCGGAGGATGAAAAACTGTTTTTT
clone size: .; D gene: .; J gene: TRBJ1-6; V gene: TRBV13; CDR3 protein: CASSLAPRGSPLHF; CDR3 DNA: TGTGCCAGCAGCTTAGCACCCCGAGGTTCACCCCTCCACTTT
clone size: .; D gene: .; J gene: TRBJ2-1; V gene: TRBV19; CDR3 protein: CASSGGTYNEQFF; CDR3 DNA: TGTGCCAGTAGCGGGGGTACCTACAATGAGCAGTTCTTC
clone size: few; D gene: TRBD1; J gene: TRBJ1-6; V gene: TRBV19; CDR3 protein: CASSWTGGSSPLHF; CDR3 DNA: TGTGCCAGTAGTTGGACAGGGGGCAGTTCACCCCTCCACTTT
clone size: .; D gene: .; J gene: TRBJ2-5; V gene: TRBV7-2; CDR3 protein: CASSLLLVLVRETQYF; CDR3 DNA: TGTGCCAGCAGCTTACTTTTAGTACTAGTCCGGGAGACCCAGTACTTC
clone size: .; D gene: .; J gene: TRBJ1-2; V gene: TRBV5-5; CDR3 protein: CASSLAVGFGGNGYTF; CDR3 DNA: TGTGCCAGCAGCTTGGCCGTCGGCTTTGGGGGGAATGGCTACACCTTC